A single sample gave rise to the 13 T cell receptor beta chains below, sequenced in a study of OX40 agonist ivuxolimab in advanced cancers. TCRdb keeps only in-frame clones here, not all; method: immunoSEQ multiplex PCR. Among 95,000 to 100,000 clones listed, 90% were seen once. Here the sequenced sample was CD4+ or CD8+ T cells sorted from blood, taken in a trial of the OX40 agonist ivuxolimab. These receptors were collected from an adult with an advanced solid tumor such as melanoma, head and neck, liver or kidney cancer.

This CDR3 reads CASSPMTPPRTQYF. The CDR3 DNA sequence: TGTGCCAGCTCACCCATGACGCCTCCTCGGACCCAGTACTTC. The chain has TRBV18 and TRBJ2-5; no firm D call. CDR3 length: 14 residues. Trimming left V 3 bases short and J 7 bases short, with 15 bases between. In germline, CDR1 is KGHSH, CDR2 LQKENI. The variable domain in full, completed from reference TRBV18 and TRBJ2-5, reads NAGVMQNPRHLVRRRGQEARLRCSPMKGHSHVYWYRQLPEEGLKFMVYLQKENIIDESGMPKERFSAEFPKEGPSILRIQQVVRGDSAAYFCASSPMTPPRTQYFGPGTRLLVL.

The chain is built from TRBV6-1 and TRBJ1-5, with D perhaps TRBD1 (6 bases). The CDR3 has 15 residues. Deletions cut 5 bases from V and 0 bases from J, with 11 bases between. CDR1 MNHNS and CDR2 SASEGT come from the germline V gene. This CDR3 reads CASSKGGYSNQPQHF. The CDR3 DNA reads TGTGCCAGCAGTAAAGGGGGATATAGCAATCAGCCCCAGCATTTT.

J is TRBJ1-4 and V is TRBV4-3; TRBD1 might be the D (5 bases). The V end was cut by 4 bases, the J end by 8 bases, with 14 bases between. The length of the CDR3 is 14 residues. From germline, CDR1 is LGHNA and CDR2 YSLEER. The CDR3 region has the DNA TGCGCCAGCAGCCCCCGCGGGGCAAGGGAAAAACTGTTTTTT. This codes for CASSPRGAREKLFF.

The gene calls are TRBV7-3 and TRBJ2-1; 8 nucleotides align to TRBD2. This CDR3 is 15 amino acids long. Germline V lookup: CDR1 SGHTA, CDR2 FQGTGA. Trimming cost V 2 bases and J 6 bases; bases outside gene matches: 6. CDR3 amino acids: CASSLGLAGGNEQFF. The CDR3 DNA reads as TGTGCCAGCAGCTTAGGCCTAGCGGGTGGCAATGAGCAGTTCTTC.

The V call is TRBV5-4, the J call TRBJ2-2, with D possibly matching TRBD2 (5 bases). The V end lost 3 bases, the J end lost 5 bases, and 14 bases lay between the germline ends. The CDR3 totals 15 residues. In germline, CDR1 is SGHNT, CDR2 YYREEE (reference sequence). The CDR3 is CASSSLQRPTGELFF. CDR3 nucleotide sequence: TGTGCCAGCAGCTCGTTGCAGCGGCCGACCGGGGAGCTGTTTTTT.

The chain employs TRBV7-2 and TRBJ2-3; D is unclear. V shed 2 bases and J shed 5 bases, with 8 bases lying between them. This CDR3 has 13 residues. Per germline, CDR1 SGHTA and CDR2 FQGNSA. In nucleotides, the CDR3 is TGTGCCAGCAGCTTACCACAATTAGATACGCAGTATTTT. Protein: CASSLPQLDTQYF.

V usage is TRBV7-9 and J usage is TRBJ2-7; 7 nucleotides agree with TRBD1. The germline V gene encodes CDR1 SEHNR and CDR2 FQNEAQ (reference sequence). The CDR3 consists of 13 residues. V shed 2 bases and J 3 bases; nucleotides not matched to a gene: 1. Here the CDR3 reads CASSLTGVYEQYF. The CDR3 DNA is TGTGCCAGCAGCTTAACAGGGGTCTACGAGCAGTACTTC.

The chain carries TRBV30 and TRBJ1-1; D not certain. The length of the CDR3 is 13 residues. Trimming shortened V by 3 bases and J by 0 bases, and 8 bases separated the two germline ends. Per the germline V gene, CDR1 is GTSNPN and CDR2 is SVGIG (reference sequence). The CDR3 DNA sequence: TGTGCCTGGAGAAGGACGGTGAACACTGAAGCTTTCTTT. As protein: CAWRRTVNTEAFF.

For the CDR3, the DNA is TGCGCCAGCAGCTTGGCATCTCTAGCGATCAATGAGCAGTTCTTC. It specifies CASSLASLAINEQFF. The gene calls are TRBV5-1 and TRBJ2-1; TRBD2 might be the D (6 bases). The CDR3 loop spans 15 amino acids. Trimming pared 0 bases from V and 6 bases from J, leaving 13 bases between. Germline V gene lookup returns CDR1 SGHRS and CDR2 YFSETQ.

The gene calls are TRBV28 and TRBJ2-7, with 9 bases that match TRBD2. Germline CDR1 is MDHEN and CDR2 is SYDVKM. The CDR3 runs to 16 residues. Trimming removed 6 bases from V and 1 base from J; junction bases left unmatched: 10. As DNA, the CDR3 is TGTGCCAGCAGACCTTATAGCGGGAGCTCGTCCTACGAGCAGTACTTC. It specifies CASRPYSGSSSYEQYF.

The V and J genes are TRBV5-1 and TRBJ1-1; 9 nucleotides align to TRBD1. The CDR3 covers 16 residues. V dropped 4 bases and J dropped 5; count of bases not matched to a gene: 12. CDR1 is SGHRS and CDR2 is YFSETQ in the germline V gene. CDR3 sequence: CASSPGTGRMGTEAFF. For the CDR3, the DNA is TGCGCCAGCAGCCCCGGGACAGGGCGGATGGGAACTGAAGCTTTCTTT. The variable domain in full, with the rest retrieved from reference TRBV5-1 and TRBJ1-1, is KAGVTQTPRYLIKTRGQQVTLSCSPISGHRSVSWYQQTPGQGLQFLFEYFSETQRNKGNFPGRFSGRQFSNSRSEMNVSTLELGDSALYLCASSPGTGRMGTEAFFGQGTRLTVV.

This chain connects TRBV4-2 to TRBJ2-7; perhaps TRBD1 as D (5 bases). Germline CDR1 reads LGHNA; CDR2 reads YNFKEQ. The CDR3 totals 16 residues. Between the trimmed V and J ends, which lost 0 bases and 4 bases, there was a span of 16 bases. CDR3 bases: TGTGCCAGCAGCCAAGATTATAAGGGGCTAGGGTACGAGCAGTACTTC. Amino acids: CASSQDYKGLGYEQYF.

Concerning this clone: An end of the junction does not agree with germline; a read error may underlie this. Other DNA sequences in the same sample also yield this CDR3. CDR3 in amino acids: CASSPGLAF. CDR3 coding DNA: TGTGCCAGCAGTCCGGGGCTAGCTTTC. The chain employs TRBV27 and TRBJ2-7; the D gene could be TRBD1 or TRBD2 (5 bases each). Germline-derived CDR1 and CDR2 are MNHEY and SMNVEV (reference sequence). This CDR3 has 9 residues.